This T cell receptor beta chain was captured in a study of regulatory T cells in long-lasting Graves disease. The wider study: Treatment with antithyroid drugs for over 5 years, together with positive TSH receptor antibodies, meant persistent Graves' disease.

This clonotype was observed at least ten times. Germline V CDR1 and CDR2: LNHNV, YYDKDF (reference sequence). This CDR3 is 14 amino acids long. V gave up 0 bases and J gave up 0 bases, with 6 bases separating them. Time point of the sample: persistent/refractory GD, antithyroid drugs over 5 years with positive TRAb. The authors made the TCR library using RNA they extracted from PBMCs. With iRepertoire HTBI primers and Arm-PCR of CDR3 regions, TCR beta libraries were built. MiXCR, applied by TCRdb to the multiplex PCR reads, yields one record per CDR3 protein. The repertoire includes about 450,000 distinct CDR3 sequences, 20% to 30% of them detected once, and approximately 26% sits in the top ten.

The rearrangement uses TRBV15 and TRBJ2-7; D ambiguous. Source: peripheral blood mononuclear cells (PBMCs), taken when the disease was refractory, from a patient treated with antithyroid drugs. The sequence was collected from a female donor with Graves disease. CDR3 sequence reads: CATSRDPSSYEQYF. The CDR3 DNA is TGTGCCACCAGCAGAGATCCGAGCTCCTACGAGCAGTACTTC.